This T cell receptor beta chain is drawn from a study of CD8 T cells in ankylosing spondylitis. Regarding the study as a whole: From matched ankylosing spondylitis synovial fluid, disease-linked clones were reportedly recovered at significantly enriched levels. Characteristic of ankylosing spondylitis blood, it appeared, was a TCR beta motif comprising fewer than 10 highly homologous variants.

This clonotype has at least ten counts. No antigen is known for it. TCRdb ran MiXCR on the 5' RACE reads and lists one entry per CDR3 protein. The table lists about 440,000 distinct CDR3 sequences, roughly a sixth of them singletons. The CDR3 consists of 14 residues. Germline CDR1 reads SGHRS; CDR2 reads YFSETQ. V lost 0 bases and J lost 6, with 13 bases in between. This receptor was obtained from a male donor with ankylosing spondylitis. V gene TRBV5-1 combines with J gene TRBJ2-7; unclear D gene. Sequenced sample: blood, either unsorted or a sorted T cell fraction (not recorded which). The CDR3, as DNA: TGCGCCAGCAGCTTGGCCGTAACAAAGACCGAGCAGTACTTC. Its protein is CASSLAVTKTEQYF.